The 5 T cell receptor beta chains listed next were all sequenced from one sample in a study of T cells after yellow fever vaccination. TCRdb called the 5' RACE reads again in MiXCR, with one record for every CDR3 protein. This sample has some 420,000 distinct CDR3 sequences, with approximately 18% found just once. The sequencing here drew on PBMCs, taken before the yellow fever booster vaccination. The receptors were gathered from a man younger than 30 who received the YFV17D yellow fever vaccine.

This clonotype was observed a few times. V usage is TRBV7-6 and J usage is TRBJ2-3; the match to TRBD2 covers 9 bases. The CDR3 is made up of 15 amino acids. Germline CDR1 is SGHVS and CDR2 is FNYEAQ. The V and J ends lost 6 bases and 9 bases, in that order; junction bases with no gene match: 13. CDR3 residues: CASRQREDGSRTQYF. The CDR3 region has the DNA TGTGCCAGCAGGCAGCGGGAGGACGGCAGCCGGACGCAGTATTTT.

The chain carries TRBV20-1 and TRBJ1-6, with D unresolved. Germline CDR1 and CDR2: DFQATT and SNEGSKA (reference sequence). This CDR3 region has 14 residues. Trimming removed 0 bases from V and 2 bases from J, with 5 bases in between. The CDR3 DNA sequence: TGCAGTGCTAGAGACTACCCCTATAATTCACCCCTCCACTTT. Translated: CSARDYPYNSPLHF.

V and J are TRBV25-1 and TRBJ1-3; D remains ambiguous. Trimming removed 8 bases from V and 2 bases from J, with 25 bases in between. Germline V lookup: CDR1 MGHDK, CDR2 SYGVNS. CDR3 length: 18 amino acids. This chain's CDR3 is CASEPRNIRLRPGNTIYF. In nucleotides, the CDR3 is TGTGCCAGCGAACCCCGGAATATAAGGTTGAGGCCTGGAAACACCATATATTTT.

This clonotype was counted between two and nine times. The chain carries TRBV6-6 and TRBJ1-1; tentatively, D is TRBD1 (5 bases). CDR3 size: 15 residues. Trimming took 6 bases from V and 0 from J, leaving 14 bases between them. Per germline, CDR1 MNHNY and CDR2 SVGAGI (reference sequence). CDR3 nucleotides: TGTGCCAGCAGCCACGGGACGTATCTGAACACTGAAGCTTTCTTT. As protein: CASSHGTYLNTEAFF.

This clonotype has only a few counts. CDR3 sequence: CASSPGTTNNEQFF. In nucleotides, the CDR3 is TGTGCCAGCAGCCCCGGGACAACCAACAATGAGCAGTTCTTC. The genes are TRBV6-5 and TRBJ2-1; weak D call: TRBD1 (6 bases). From germline, CDR1 is MNHEY and CDR2 SVGAGI. V shed 6 bases and J shed 5 bases, with 14 bases lying between them. The CDR3 extends over 14 amino acids.